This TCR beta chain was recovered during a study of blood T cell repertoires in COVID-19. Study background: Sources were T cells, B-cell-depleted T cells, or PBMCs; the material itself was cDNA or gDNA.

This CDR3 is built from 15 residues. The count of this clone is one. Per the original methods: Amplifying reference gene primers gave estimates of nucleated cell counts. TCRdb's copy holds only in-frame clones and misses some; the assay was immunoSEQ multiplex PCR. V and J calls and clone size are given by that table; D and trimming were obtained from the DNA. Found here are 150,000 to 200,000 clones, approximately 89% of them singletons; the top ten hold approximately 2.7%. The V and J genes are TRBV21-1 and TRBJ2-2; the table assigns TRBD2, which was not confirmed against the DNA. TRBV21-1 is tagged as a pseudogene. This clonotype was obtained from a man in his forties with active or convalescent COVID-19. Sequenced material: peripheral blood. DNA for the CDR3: TGTGCCAGCAGCAAGAGGGCCATGAACACCGGGGAGCTGTTTTTT. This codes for CASSKRAMNTGELFF.